The 17 T cell receptor beta chains below come from one sample, sequenced in a study of control samples from healthy donors and cancer patients. Here immunoSEQ multiplex PCR was the method, and the copy in TCRdb shows in-frame clones only, minus some. This table holds 100,000 to 150,000 clones, around nine tenths found once. The sequenced sample consisted of blood. The receptors come from a man between 50 and 59 years old in good health.

This sequence joins TRBV5-8 and TRBJ1-4, with TRBD1 as a possible D gene (5 bases). This CDR3 comprises 15 residues. The V end was cut by 5 bases, the J end by 8 bases, with 19 bases between. Germline-derived CDR1 and CDR2 are SGHTS and YDEGEE. CDR3: CASSPIVGVGEKLFF. CDR3 coding DNA: TGTGCCAGCAGTCCCATAGTAGGGGTTGGCGAAAAACTGTTTTTT.

The chain combines TRBV4-2 with TRBJ1-3; tentatively, D is TRBD1 (6 bases). This CDR3 region has 13 residues. The germline V and J ends were trimmed by 5 bases and 3 bases, with 8 bases remaining between them. CDR1 is LGHNA and CDR2 is YNFKEQ in the germline V gene. This chain's CDR3 is CASSTGYGNTIYF. The CDR3 DNA follows: TGTGCCAGCAGCACAGGGTATGGAAACACCATATATTTT.

V gene TRBV11-2 combines with J gene TRBJ1-5; 7 bases agree with TRBD1. Germline V gives CDR1 SGHAT, CDR2 FQNNGV. V shed 1 base and J 2 bases; nucleotides not matched to a gene: 8. This CDR3 has 17 residues. CDR3: CASSLVGHRGRNQPQHF. For the CDR3, the DNA is TGTGCCAGCAGCTTAGTGGGACACAGGGGCCGCAATCAGCCCCAGCATTTT.

This sequence joins TRBV5-1 and TRBJ2-7; 9 nucleotides align to TRBD1. The CDR3 sequence is 16 residues long. The germline V gene has CDR1 SGHRS and CDR2 YFSETQ. J lost 4 bases, V lost 0 bases, and 8 bases had no gene match. The CDR3 DNA sequence: TGCGCCAGCAGCTTGGGACCACAGGGGGCAAGATACGAGCAGTACTTC. Amino acids: CASSLGPQGARYEQYF. Looking up the rest from reference TRBV5-1 and TRBJ2-7 gives the full variable domain: KAGVTQTPRYLIKTRGQQVTLSCSPISGHRSVSWYQQTPGQGLQFLFEYFSETQRNKGNFPGRFSGRQFSNSRSEMNVSTLELGDSALYLCASSLGPQGARYEQYFGPGTRLTVT.

This sequence joins TRBV5-4 and TRBJ2-1; weak D call: TRBD2 (6 bases). With 6 bases removed from V and 6 bases from J, the gap between germline ends came to 13 bases. There are 13 residues in the CDR3. Germline V CDR1 and CDR2: SGHNT, YYREEE (reference sequence). The CDR3 loop reads CASTPTRGNEQFF. Written as DNA, the CDR3 is TGTGCCAGCACCCCGACTAGGGGCAATGAGCAGTTCTTC.

With regard to this clone: The sample has other DNA sequences that encode this CDR3 too. The chain employs TRBV6-5 and TRBJ2-5, with no clear D. CDR1 and CDR2 from the germline V gene are MNHEY and SVGAGI. The germline V and J ends were trimmed by 0 bases and 1 base, with 12 bases remaining between them. This CDR3 is built from 16 residues. In DNA, the CDR3 is TGTGCCAGCAGTTACTCGAGAGGTAGAGGCCAAGAGACCCAGTACTTC. Protein product: CASSYSRGRGQETQYF.

This rearrangement joins TRBV27 to TRBJ2-5; D is unclear. This CDR3 spans 14 amino acids. CDR1 MNHEY and CDR2 SMNVEV come from the germline V gene (reference sequence). The V end lost 0 bases, the J end lost 7 bases, and 12 bases lay between the germline ends. CDR3 DNA: TGTGCCAGCAGTTTATCGATGCCTCCTAGGACCCAGTACTTC. Its protein product is CASSLSMPPRTQYF.

This chain joins TRBV6-5 and TRBJ2-5, with 8 bases aligning to TRBD2. The CDR3 sequence is 14 residues long. V shed 6 bases, J shed 3 bases, and the junction held 6 bases outside the gene matches. Germline assignment: CDR1 MNHEY and CDR2 SVGAGI. The chain's CDR3 is CASSTPGLEETQYF. The CDR3 coding sequence is TGTGCCAGCAGCACCCCGGGACTAGAAGAGACCCAGTACTTC.

The count of this clone is one. This chain uses TRBV28 with TRBJ2-1; 7 bases are a match to TRBD1. The CDR3 runs 14 residues. CDR1 and CDR2 from the germline V gene are MDHEN and SYDVKM. V gave up 6 bases and J gave up 5 bases; unmatched junction bases: 7. This chain's CDR3 is CASRSPGQHNEQFF. The CDR3 nucleotides read TGTGCCAGCAGGTCCCCGGGACAGCACAATGAGCAGTTCTTC.

The chain uses TRBV5-1 and TRBJ2-7; possible D gene TRBD1, 6 bases. The CDR3 is 13 amino acids. Germline CDR1 and CDR2: SGHRS and YFSETQ. Trimming removed 0 bases at V and 4 bases at J, with 8 bases between. The CDR3 coding sequence is TGCGCCAGCAGCTTGGAGGGGGTATACGAGCAGTACTTC. Translated, it gives CASSLEGVYEQYF.

This clone was counted once. This chain uses TRBV7-2 with TRBJ2-7; tentative D call: TRBD2 (5 bases). V lost 3 bases and J lost 2, with 11 bases in between. CDR1 is SGHTA and CDR2 is FQGNSA in the germline V gene. This CDR3 spans 14 amino acids. This chain's CDR3 is CASSLSYGAYEQYF. The CDR3 DNA reads TGTGCCAGCAGCTTGTCATACGGGGCCTACGAGCAGTACTTC.

The rearrangement links TRBV24-1 to TRBJ2-1; either TRBD1 or TRBD2 may fit D (5 bases each). V dropped 4 bases and J dropped 6 bases, with 15 bases sitting between them. This CDR3 spans 15 amino acids. Germline lookup yields CDR1 KGHDR and CDR2 SFDVKD. This CDR3 is CATSDPRGRVNEQFF. CDR3 sequence (DNA): TGTGCCACCAGTGACCCCCGGGGCAGAGTCAATGAGCAGTTCTTC.

This sequence joins TRBV6-1 and TRBJ2-4, with D unresolved. Looked up from germline, CDR1 is MNHNS and CDR2 is SASEGT. Between the trimmed V and J ends, which lost 3 bases and 0 bases, there was a span of 9 bases. This CDR3 has 15 residues. Written as DNA, the CDR3 is TGTGCCAGCAGTGAGGAATCCCTAGCCAAAAACATTCAGTACTTC. Protein product: CASSEESLAKNIQYF.

The V gene is TRBV7-2, the J gene TRBJ2-2, with 7 bases fitting TRBD2. This CDR3 spans 16 amino acids. Trimming removed 4 bases from V and 1 base from J; junction bases left unmatched: 6. Per germline, CDR1 SGHTA and CDR2 FQGNSA. The CDR3 protein is CASSSHSGLNTGELFF. The CDR3 DNA follows: TGTGCCAGCAGCTCCCATAGCGGGCTGAACACCGGGGAGCTGTTTTTT.

The chain recombines TRBV11-1 with TRBJ1-6; D is unresolved. The CDR3 extends over 13 amino acids. V was cut by 3 bases and J by 10 bases, with 10 bases left in between. The germline gives CDR1 SGHAT, CDR2 FQDESV (reference sequence). For the CDR3, the DNA is TGTGCCAGCAGCTTCCCCGGGGTCTCACCCCTCCACTTT. Translated, it gives CASSFPGVSPLHF.

The V gene is TRBV10-1, the J gene TRBJ1-2; TRBD1 might be the D (6 bases). The CDR3 is 19 residues long. The germline V gene has CDR1 WNHNN and CDR2 SYGVQD (reference sequence). The V end was cut by 6 bases, the J end by 1 base, with 27 bases between. DNA of the CDR3: TGCGCCAGCAGCCCCCCCGAGGTCCAGGGGCCAAAAGATAACTATGGCTACACCTTC. Its protein is CASSPPEVQGPKDNYGYTF.

The V call is TRBV24-1, the J call TRBJ1-1; D call uncertain. Germline V gene data show CDR1 as KGHDR and CDR2 as SFDVKD. V dropped 3 bases and J dropped 11 bases, with 12 bases sitting between them. The CDR3 runs to 12 residues. CDR3 DNA sequence: TGTGCCACCAGTGATCCAGGAAAAGGCGCTTTCTTT. Translating gives CATSDPGKGAFF.